This entry is about one TCR beta chain. This clonotype was found a few times. The antigen this receptor binds is unknown. No per-base quality is available; no much larger clone lies one base away. The sample comes from a study of blood T cells in healthy people across ages (dated by TCRdb to the mid-2010s). Turning to the overall study: Template switching captured roughly one uniquely barcoded TCR beta cDNA molecule per two T cells in model experiments. To track age-related changes in TCR beta repertoire diversity, the study relied on deep sequencing normalized with unique cDNA molecular identifiers. Donors of different ages were randomly distributed across sequencing lanes to avoid experimental bias. The donors were split into four age groups: young (average about 16 years), middle-aged (roughly 39), aged (roughly 65) and long-lived (approximately 80). For two donors (one aged 18 to 29 and one aged 80 or older), the study analyzed two additional independent replicas of 1 million unique cDNA reads from the same blood draw.

The V and J ends are trimmed by 8 bases and 13 bases, leaving 25 bases between them. Including the terminal cysteine and phenylalanine, the CDR3 comprises 14 residues. Of all the DNA, just the CDR3 is kept, 42 bases in frame from base 1. Sequences KGHSH (CDR1) and LQKENI (CDR2) are obtained from the germline V gene. The research as a whole found: Observed TCR beta diversity per million T cells fell roughly linearly with age, and a significant reduction was already apparent by age about 38. Conclusive comparison of naive and antigen-experienced compartments was prevented by the profiling of bulk unsorted PBMCs. Because donor CMV infection status was unknown, age-related changes in expanded clonotypes were potentially confounded. Compared with the aged group, the long-lived group had more naive CD4+ T cells, fewer expanded clones and increased TCR diversity, a pattern suggesting age selection. Estimates of total diversity based on one million sequenced T cells were considered lower bounds and underestimates. There was a strong correlation between observed TCR beta diversity and the percentage of naive T cells measured by flow cytometry.

The library was generated by 5' RACE. Sequencing instrument: Illumina HiSeq 2500. The second PCR ran for roughly 7 to 12 cycles and used a J-beta primer mix along with a sample-barcoded 5' primer. A template-switch 5' adaptor carrying 12 random nucleotides introduced a unique molecular identifier onto each TCR beta cDNA molecule. At least 3 million CDR3-containing paired-end reads were obtained from each sample. All of the RNA was converted into first-strand cDNA using the Mint cDNA synthesis kit, with a TRBC-specific oligonucleotide serving as the primer. Following uracil-DNA glycosylase treatment, all cDNA underwent a first 18-cycle PCR with the universal primers M1SS and BC2_uni_R. The published analysis was carried out like this. For normalization, 1 million high-quality reads, each with a distinct molecular identifier, were randomly selected from each sample. Reads with shared molecular identifiers were discarded instead of being binned into consensus sequences. MiTCR, with a Q25 quality threshold and the strictest error-elimination algorithm, was used for CDR3 identification, clonotype clustering and error correction. A nonparametric unseen species model using Euler transformation provided a lower-bound estimate of total TCR beta diversity. TCRdb reprocessing: public reads trimmed at Q25 with fastp, clones called with MiXCR, in-frame beta chains kept. Duplicate CDR3 protein sequences are folded into a single record with the most common DNA and genes. It is TCRdb's table, rather than the study itself, that gives the V and J calls and clone size. Here the sample has almost 300,000 distinct CDR3 sequences; 25% to 30% occur a single time. Together, the top ten hold approximately 28% of the sample.

Donors were approximately 42 systemically healthy Caucasian individuals from Russia aged about 6 to 100 years. Ten milliliters of peripheral blood were drawn from each donor into EDTA-treated Vacutainer tubes. Ficoll-Paque density-gradient centrifugation was used to isolate PBMCs, with at least 6.5 million per sample. Total RNA, at least 5 micrograms per sample, was extracted from PBMCs with Trizol reagent. For every donor, flow cytometry on a PBMC aliquot measured the percentage of naive CD45RAhigh/CD27high T cells. The rearranged chain carries TRBV18 and TRBJ2-3; the D segment could be TRBD2, given 6 matching bases. The clonotype originates from a woman aged 70-85 years in good health. Material: blood. DNA sequence: TGTGCCAGCACCCCTTTGCCCGACAGCCCTAGCGAGTATTTT. This yields the protein CASTPLPDSPSEYF.